The entry that follows covers one T cell receptor (beta chain) sequence. There are a few counts of this clone. The target of this receptor is not known. Base qualities are not recorded, but no much larger clone differs from it by a single base. The sample comes from a study of blood T cell repertoires in COVID-19 (dated by TCRdb to the early 2020s). Broadly, across the study: The collaborator samples originated in the United States, Italy and Spain and spanned the acute and convalescent phases of COVID-19. The repertoires were released in a freely available public database intended as a resource for research on the immune response to SARS-CoV-2. Nearly every sample came with metadata listing a de-identified subject ID, COVID-19 status, age in years and sex. Where HLA class I and class II types were available, the types were taken from metadata supplied by the sample provider, not from assay-based typing. Samples came from the ongoing ImmuneRACE study (first 160 participants) plus 1,254 subjects from 6 global collaborators. The dataset comprised deeply sampled blood TCRbeta repertoires from subjects exposed to, actively infected with, or recovered from COVID-19. The material from the prospective study consisted of cDNA or gDNA derived from T cells, B-cell-depleted T cells, or PBMCs.

TCRbeta CDR3 regions were amplified from genomic DNA using the immunoSEQ Assay, a bias-controlled multiplex PCR. In the authors' own workflow: Nucleated cell counts per sample were estimated from amplification of reference gene primers within the assay. To quantify the absolute abundance of each unique TCRbeta CDR3 rearrangement, sequence reads were collapsed and filtered. For each sample, productive Simpson clonality was calculated as the square root of Simpson's diversity index across productive rearrangements. In TCRdb, the immuneACCESS table is reduced to in-frame sequences with V and J assigned. These tables do not hold every clone; where another copy was compared, an unresolved V gene accounts for under half, and the others remain unexplained. The V and J calls and clone size were taken over from that table, and D and trimming were inferred from the DNA. The sample data list approximately 65,000 clones, and around 91% of these were observed just once. Jointly, the top ten make up 0.52% of the sample.

CDR1 SEHNR and CDR2 FQNEAQ are derived from the germline V gene (reference sequence). Including cysteine and phenylalanine, the CDR3 has 18 amino acids. The kept DNA is CDR3 alone, 54 bases in frame from the first base. The germline V end is reduced by 4 bases and the J end by 0 bases; junction bases left unmatched: 9. At one collaborating source in Seattle, patients were enrolled during active infection and were followed longitudinally through the course of disease. The collaborating institutions used their own protocols to collect whole blood in K2EDTA tubes. For TCRbeta analysis, collaborators shipped samples as frozen whole blood, isolated PBMCs, or DNA extracted from either of those sample types. Points the paper makes about the study in general: How much clinical and demographic metadata was included differed by source and by participant, and the metadata was provided uncurated.

The receptor chain draws on TRBV7-9 and TRBJ1-6; TRBD1 fits 7 bases in the junction. The clonotype originates from a man over 45 with COVID-19, enrolled during active disease. The specimen was peripheral blood. This receptor has the CDR3 CASSSSRDRSSYNSPLHF. The nucleotides are TGTGCCAGCAGCTCCTCCCGGGACAGAAGCTCCTATAATTCACCCCTCCACTTT. The CDR3 plus the reference TRBV7-9 and TRBJ1-6 genes for the other parts give the full variable domain: DTGVSQNPRHKITKRGQNVTFRCDPISEHNRLYWYRQTLGQGPEFLTYFQNEAQLEKSRLLSDRFSAERPKGSFSTLEIQRTEQGDSAMYLCASSSSRDRSSYNSPLHFGNGTRLTVT.